These T cell receptor beta chains were read from a single sample in a study of cytomegalovirus exposure and HLA in healthy donors. Sequencing used immunoSEQ multiplex PCR; TCRdb keeps in-frame clones, though not all of them. This repertoire shows approximately 140,000 clones, around 90% found once; its top ten account for roughly 9.4%. The sample consisted of PBMCs. These receptors were taken from a man aged 18 to 30 in good health and CMV-seropositive. CDR3s include the opening cysteine and the closing phenylalanine or tryptophan. D genes are given only for firm matches. Clone sizes are given selectively: once, few, many, or a class where the clone is expanded.

TRBV27	NA	once	TRBJ1-1	CASSWGRNTEAFF	TGTGCCAGCAGTTGGGGGCGGAACACTGAAGCTTTCTTT
TRBV9	NA	NA	TRBJ2-3	CASSVEIALDTQYF	TGTGCCAGCAGCGTAGAAATAGCTTTGGATACGCAGTATTTT
TRBV6-1	NA	NA	TRBJ1-2	CASSEGTMPYGYTF	TGTGCCAGCAGTGAAGGCACAATGCCCTATGGCTACACCTTC
TRBV5-4	TRBD1	NA	TRBJ2-7	CASSFHYRGWSSYEQYF	TGTGCCAGCAGCTTCCATTACAGGGGCTGGAGCTCCTACGAGCAGTACTTC
TRBV11-3	TRBD2	NA	TRBJ2-5	CASSLGLAGPSSRVQETQYF	TGTGCCAGCAGCTTAGGACTAGCGGGCCCGTCCTCCCGGGTCCAAGAGACCCAGTACTTC
TRBV19	TRBD1	NA	TRBJ1-5	CASSILRTGGLNQPQHF	TGTGCCAGTAGTATTTTGCGGACAGGGGGTCTCAATCAGCCCCAGCATTTT
TRBV6-7	NA	few	TRBJ1-2	CASSYLPGRRDGYTF	TGTGCCAGCAGTTACTTGCCAGGGAGGAGGGATGGCTACACCTTC
TRBV9	TRBD1	NA	TRBJ2-4	CASSDDRGRNGKNIQYF	TGTGCCAGCAGCGACGACAGGGGGAGAAATGGCAAAAACATTCAGTACTTC
TRBV5-1	NA	NA	TRBJ1-3	CASSLVGQRGNTIYF	TGCGCCAGCAGCCTGGTTGGACAGCGTGGAAACACCATATATTTT
TRBV30	TRBD2	NA	TRBJ2-1	CAWDNKASGYNEQFF	TGTGCCTGGGATAACAAAGCTAGCGGCTACAATGAGCAGTTCTTC
TRBV30	NA	NA	TRBJ2-7	CAWSVPSFEVSYEQYF	TGTGCCTGGAGTGTACCCAGCTTTGAGGTCTCCTACGAGCAGTACTTC
TRBV11-3	NA	NA	TRBJ1-4	CASSLSRGATNEKLFF	TGTGCCAGCAGCTTAAGTCGAGGTGCAACTAATGAAAAACTGTTTTTT
TRBV5-1	NA	NA	TRBJ2-7	CASSLGQGSYEQYF	TGCGCCAGCAGCTTGGGGCAGGGGTCCTACGAGCAGTACTTC
TRBV6-1	TRBD1	NA	TRBJ1-1	CASSGSPGQILNTEAFF	TGTGCCAGCAGTGGATCCCCGGGACAGATTTTGAACACTGAAGCTTTCTTT
TRBV10-2	NA	NA	TRBJ2-1	CASSDFFNEQFF	TGCGCCAGCAGTGACTTTTTTAATGAGCAGTTCTTC
TRBV11-2	NA	NA	TRBJ1-5	CASSLGGGNQPQHF	TGTGCCAGCAGCTTAGGGGGAGGCAATCAGCCCCAGCATTTT
TRBV9	TRBD2	NA	TRBJ2-7	CASSAVAGGTYEQYF	TGTGCCAGCAGCGCGGTAGCGGGGGGGACCTACGAGCAGTACTTC
TRBV5-8	NA	NA	TRBJ1-2	CASSLGGPSGYTF	TGTGCCAGCAGCTTGGGTGGGCCCAGCGGCTACACCTTC
TRBV27	TRBD1	NA	TRBJ2-7	CASSFGTARLQYF	TGTGCCAGCAGTTTCGGGACAGCTCGACTTCAGTACTTC
TRBV19	NA	once	TRBJ2-2	CASSNGQLFRGELFF	TGTGCCAGTAGTAACGGACAGCTCTTCCGCGGGGAGCTGTTTTTT
TRBV4-1	NA	NA	TRBJ1-4	CASGFQIPTNEKLFF	TGCGCCAGCGGTTTCCAGATACCAACTAATGAAAAACTGTTTTTT